The 6 T cell receptor beta chains given below trace back to one sample, sequenced in a study (TCRdb year 2016). Library prep was done by RT-PCR. The instrument was an Illumina MiSeq. TCRdb took the public reads, trimmed them with fastp at Q25, ran MiXCR for clone calling and kept in-frame beta chains. Duplicate CDR3 protein sequences are folded into a single record with the most common DNA and genes. For this sample there are more than 550,000 distinct CDR3 sequences; 12% to 15% appear just once. The top ten clonotypes cover roughly 4% of the sample. Sequencing used memory CD4+ T cells from blood. The receptors originated from a female donor in good health, serving as a healthy control.

The genes are TRBV18 and TRBJ2-4, with 9 bases lining up with TRBD1. Germline loops: CDR1 KGHSH, CDR2 LQKENI. This CDR3 spans 16 amino acids. V lost 5 bases, J lost 2 bases, and 7 bases stayed unmatched. The CDR3 loop reads CASSSRQGGSKNIQYF. The CDR3 DNA follows: TGTGCCAGCTCATCCCGACAGGGGGGGTCCAAAAACATTCAGTACTTC. The complete variable domain, with remaining parts taken from reference TRBV18 and TRBJ2-4, reads NAGVMQNPRHLVRRRGQEARLRCSPMKGHSHVYWYRQLPEEGLKFMVYLQKENIIDESGMPKERFSAEFPKEGPSILRIQQVVRGDSAAYFCASSSRQGGSKNIQYFGAGTRLSVL.

The chain is built from TRBV20-1 and TRBJ1-5; maybe TRBD1 (6 bases). The CDR3 has 14 residues. V shed 3 bases and J shed 1 base, with 10 bases lying between them. Germline values: CDR1 DFQATT, CDR2 SNEGSKA (reference sequence). This CDR3 is CSASSQGSNQPQHF. CDR3 in DNA: TGCAGTGCTAGCTCACAGGGAAGCAATCAGCCCCAGCATTTT.

This clonotype has a handful of counts. The chain carries TRBV28 and TRBJ1-6, with D possibly matching TRBD1 (6 bases). From germline, CDR1 is MDHEN and CDR2 SYDVKM. Trimming took 6 bases from V and 7 from J, leaving 16 bases between them. This CDR3 has 15 residues. The CDR3: CASRETGRENSPLHF. The CDR3 region has the DNA TGTGCCAGCAGGGAGACAGGAAGGGAGAATTCACCCCTCCACTTT.

This clonotype came up many times. The chain links TRBV18 to TRBJ2-5; D not certain. V gave up 5 bases and J gave up 0 bases, with 4 bases separating them. CDR3 length equals 12 residues. The germline V gene has CDR1 KGHSH and CDR2 LQKENI. This chain's CDR3 is CASSTYQETQYF. Here the CDR3 DNA reads TGTGCCAGCTCAACGTACCAAGAGACCCAGTACTTC.

This clonotype was observed at least ten times. The chain joins TRBV6-6 to TRBJ2-1, with D maybe TRBD1 (5 bases). The CDR3 extends over 15 amino acids. The germline CDR1 and CDR2 sequences are MNHNY and SVGAGI (reference sequence). The V gene lost 7 bases and the J gene lost 0 bases, with 13 bases spanning the gap. DNA of the CDR3: TGTGCCAGCAACCCCAGGGCGAGCTCCTACAATGAGCAGTTCTTC. Protein product: CASNPRASSYNEQFF.

This clonotype showed up many times. The CDR3, as DNA: TGCGCCAGCAGCTTGGCGACCGGGACAGGGGTGCAAGAGACCCAGTACTTC. Its translation: CASSLATGTGVQETQYF. V gene TRBV5-1 combines with J gene TRBJ2-5; 10 bases are a match to TRBD1. The CDR3 covers 17 residues. Germline V gene sequence: CDR1 SGHRS, CDR2 YFSETQ. V was pared by 0 bases and J by 2 bases, with 7 bases of the junction left unmatched.